These 27 T cell receptor beta chains came from one sample sequenced in a study of beta chain features in type 1 diabetes. As every portion of the isolated RNA was reverse transcribed, the sequencing read expressed TCRB transcripts. Repertoires were generated with immunoSEQ multiplex PCR, while TCRdb's copy carries only in-frame clones and drops some. The repertoire holds 140,000 or so clones, with 7% to 10% as singletons. Sequencing was done on a sample of central memory CD4+ T cells from blood. Receptor source: a young man in good health.

V and J are TRBV5-4 and TRBJ1-4; TRBD1 is a possible D gene (6 bases). Germline CDR1 SGHNT, CDR2 YYREEE (reference sequence). The V gene lost 1 base and the J gene lost 7 bases, with 17 bases spanning the gap. The CDR3 runs 16 residues. The CDR3 reads CASSLSGAGDGEKLFF. The CDR3 DNA sequence: TGTGCCAGCAGCTTGAGCGGGGCAGGGGACGGTGAAAAACTGTTTTTT.

This clone showed up just a few times. The chain combines TRBV5-6 with TRBJ2-1; 7 nucleotides align to TRBD1. The germline V gene encodes CDR1 SGHDT and CDR2 YYEEEE. Trimming removed 2 bases from V and 3 bases from J; junction bases left unmatched: 2. This CDR3 has 14 residues. The CDR3 nucleotides are TGTGCCAGCAGCTTAGGGGGCAGCTACAATGAGCAGTTCTTC. Translation: CASSLGGSYNEQFF.

The V call is TRBV6-5, the J call TRBJ1-6, with 7 bases fitting TRBD1. This CDR3 is built from 14 residues. The trim removed 6 bases at V and 5 bases at J, leaving 4 bases unmatched. Germline CDR1 is MNHEY and CDR2 is SVGAGI. CDR3 coding DNA: TGTGCCAGCAGAAATGACAGGGATAATTCACCCCTCCACTTT. Protein: CASRNDRDNSPLHF.

The chain has TRBV10-3 and TRBJ1-2; D is ambiguous. Trimming pared 0 bases from V and 2 bases from J, leaving 10 bases between. The CDR3 has 15 residues. Germline CDR1 ENHRY, CDR2 SYGVKD. CDR3 DNA: TGTGCCATCAGTGAGTCGTCTTCCAGGAACTATGGCTACACCTTC. Amino acids: CAISESSSRNYGYTF.

This clone was seen a handful of times. This chain connects TRBV7-8 to TRBJ2-7; TRBD1 might be the D (6 bases). CDR1 is SGHVS and CDR2 is FQNEAQ in the germline V gene. The CDR3 consists of 15 residues. V gave up 2 bases and J gave up 3 bases, with 14 bases separating them. The CDR3 reads CASSLFRQGSYEQYF. The CDR3 DNA follows: TGTGCCAGCAGCTTATTTCGGCAGGGGAGCTACGAGCAGTACTTC.

There are a few counts of this clone. This chain uses TRBV15 with TRBJ1-1, with 7 nucleotides matching TRBD1. Germline CDR1 and CDR2: LNHNV and YYDKDF (reference sequence). The CDR3 spans 14 residues. The J segment lost 5 bases and the V segment lost 7 bases, leaving 10 bases of the junction unmatched. In DNA form, the CDR3 reads TGTGCCACCAATCTGGACAGGCCCGGGACTGAAGCTTTCTTT. Protein: CATNLDRPGTEAFF.

In this sample, this clone turned up a few times. This chain uses TRBV11-2 with TRBJ2-6; the D gene is possibly TRBD1 (5 bases). The CDR3 is made up of 16 amino acids. CDR1 SGHAT and CDR2 FQNNGV come from the germline V gene. Trimming took 5 bases from V and 0 from J, leaving 11 bases between them. The CDR3 nucleotides read TGTGCCAGCAGCCTCAGGGTCCCCTCTGGGGCCAACGTCCTGACTTTC. Its translation: CASSLRVPSGANVLTF. The full variable domain, completed using reference TRBV11-2 and TRBJ2-6, is EAGVAQSPRYKIIEKRQSVAFWCNPISGHATLYWYQQILGQGPKLLIQFQNNGVVDDSQLPKDRFSAERLKGVDSTLKIQPAKLEDSAVYLCASSLRVPSGANVLTFGAGSRLTVL.

Only a few counts were recorded for this clone. V usage is TRBV30 and J usage is TRBJ1-5, with TRBD1 as a possible D gene (5 bases). This CDR3 has 13 residues. Germline-derived CDR1 and CDR2 are GTSNPN and SVGIG (reference sequence). V was pared by 0 bases and J by 5 bases, with 8 bases between. As DNA, the CDR3 is TGTGCCTGGAGTGTCAGGGATGATCAGCCCCAGCATTTT. Encoded protein: CAWSVRDDQPQHF.

The rearrangement joins TRBV10-1 to TRBJ2-7, with 8 bases fitting TRBD1. The CDR3 is made up of 15 amino acids. Germline V gene data show CDR1 as WNHNN and CDR2 as SYGVQD (reference sequence). J lost 4 bases, V lost 0 bases, and 5 bases had no gene match. CDR3 sequence reads: CASSESNRGSYEQYF. The CDR3 DNA reads TGCGCCAGCAGTGAGTCGAACAGGGGGAGTTACGAGCAGTACTTC.

The chain is built from TRBV28 and TRBJ1-5, with D tentatively TRBD1 (5 bases). V was clipped by 5 bases and J by 0 bases, with 8 bases between them. Germline loops: CDR1 MDHEN, CDR2 SYDVKM. The CDR3 covers 14 residues. The CDR3 DNA follows: TGTGCCAGCAGTCGGACAAATAGCAATCAGCCCCAGCATTTT. Its translation: CASSRTNSNQPQHF. The whole variable domain, remainder taken from reference TRBV28 and TRBJ1-5, is DVKVTQSSRYLVKRTGEKVFLECVQDMDHENMFWYRQDPGLGLRLIYFSYDVKMKEKGDIPEGYSVSREKKERFSLILESASTNQTSMYLCASSRTNSNQPQHFGDGTRLSIL.

This clone was picked up a small number of times. The chain uses TRBV29-1 and TRBJ2-2; 8 bases match TRBD1. Losses at the gene ends were 4 bases for V and 4 bases for J; bases not matched to a gene: 8. Germline V CDR1 and CDR2: SQVTM, ANQGSEA. The CDR3 is made up of 15 amino acids. The CDR3 is CSVVRRQGPTGELFF. Written as DNA, the CDR3 is TGCAGCGTTGTGAGGAGACAGGGGCCCACCGGGGAGCTGTTTTTT.

This clone was seen more than once but under ten times. V usage is TRBV11-2 and J usage is TRBJ2-7; D is possibly TRBD1 (6 bases). V dropped 5 bases and J dropped 3 bases, with 14 bases sitting between them. The CDR3 is 14 amino acids. Germline V CDR1 and CDR2: SGHAT, FQNNGV. CDR3 nucleotide sequence: TGTGCCAGCAGCCCCCGGGACACTTACTACGAGCAGTACTTC. Its translation: CASSPRDTYYEQYF.

J is TRBJ1-5 and V is TRBV10-3, with D possibly being TRBD1 (5 bases). This CDR3 is 16 amino acids long. Germline V gene data show CDR1 as ENHRY and CDR2 as SYGVKD. V was trimmed by 3 bases and J by 4 bases, leaving 16 bases between them. The CDR3 coding sequence is TGTGCCATCAGTGAAGGTCCAGGGAGGAATAATCAGCCCCAGCATTTT. This codes for CAISEGPGRNNQPQHF.

The chain recombines TRBV11-2 with TRBJ2-1, with 12 positions matching TRBD2. The germline V gene has CDR1 SGHAT and CDR2 FQNNGV. This CDR3 contains 14 residues. The ends lost 5 bases at V and 10 bases at J; junction bases unmatched: 6. The CDR3 region is CASSQTSGGWEQFF. The CDR3 DNA reads TGTGCCAGCAGCCAGACTAGCGGGGGATGGGAGCAGTTCTTC. The whole variable domain, remainder taken from reference TRBV11-2 and TRBJ2-1, is EAGVAQSPRYKIIEKRQSVAFWCNPISGHATLYWYQQILGQGPKLLIQFQNNGVVDDSQLPKDRFSAERLKGVDSTLKIQPAKLEDSAVYLCASSQTSGGWEQFFGPGTRLTVL.

This clone was detected only a few times. This rearrangement joins TRBV7-9 to TRBJ1-5; the D is unclear. The CDR3 extends over 13 amino acids. CDR1 is SEHNR, CDR2 FQNEAQ, per germline (reference sequence). V shed 1 base and J shed 6 bases, with 7 bases lying between them. Here the CDR3 DNA reads TGTGCCAGCAGCTTAGAGTACAGTCAGCCCCAGCATTTT. It translates to CASSLEYSQPQHF.

This clone was recorded a few times. This chain connects TRBV11-2 to TRBJ1-1, with D possibly being TRBD1 (6 bases). The CDR3 is 14 residues long. V dropped 5 bases and J dropped 1 base, with 11 bases sitting between them. Germline V gene data show CDR1 as SGHAT and CDR2 as FQNNGV. Written as DNA, the CDR3 is TGTGCCAGCAGCCCAATACAGGGGAACACTGAAGCTTTCTTT. It encodes CASSPIQGNTEAFF.

The chain links TRBV2 to TRBJ2-1, with TRBD2 identical over 10 bases. Losses at the gene ends were 4 bases for V and 5 bases for J; bases not matched to a gene: 11. The CDR3 runs 17 residues. Looked up from germline, CDR1 is SNHLY and CDR2 is FYNNEI. CDR3 DNA sequence: TGTGCCAGCAGTGGACGGAGAGCGGGGGGGAAGAACAATGAGCAGTTCTTC. This encodes CASSGRRAGGKNNEQFF. Full variable domain (outside the CDR3, taken from reference TRBV2 and TRBJ2-1): EPEVTQTPSHQVTQMGQEVILRCVPISNHLYFYWYRQILGQKVEFLVSFYNNEISEKSEIFDDQFSVERPDGSNFTLKIRSTKLEDSAMYFCASSGRRAGGKNNEQFFGPGTRLTVL.

The chain joins TRBV4-1 to TRBJ1-4; no firm D call. There are 14 residues in the CDR3. Germline V gives CDR1 MGHRA, CDR2 YSYEKL. The V end lost 0 bases, the J end lost 7 bases, and 9 bases lay between the germline ends. In DNA, the CDR3 is TGCGCCAGCAGCCAAGAAGTCGGGAGTGAAAAACTGTTTTTT. Its protein is CASSQEVGSEKLFF.

The V and J genes are TRBV9 and TRBJ2-3; D might be TRBD2 (5 bases). Trimming took 3 bases from V and 2 from J, leaving 10 bases between them. CDR3 length equals 14 residues. Per the germline V gene, CDR1 is SGDLS and CDR2 is YYNGEE. CDR3 sequence (DNA): TGTGCCAGCAGCGCTAGCAGGTACACAGATACGCAGTATTTT. Protein sequence: CASSASRYTDTQYF.

The chain uses TRBV5-1 and TRBJ2-1, with 7 bases identical to TRBD1. The CDR3 runs to 16 residues. Trimming cost V 4 bases and J 0 bases; bases outside gene matches: 7. Germline V gene data show CDR1 as SGHRS and CDR2 as YFSETQ. Written as DNA, the CDR3 is TGCGCCAGCAGCGCACGACAGGGTTCCTCCTACAATGAGCAGTTCTTC. Translation gives CASSARQGSSYNEQFF.

The chain is built from TRBV18 and TRBJ2-7; a possible D gene is TRBD1 (6 bases). Germline values: CDR1 KGHSH, CDR2 LQKENI. Trimming pared 2 bases from V and 2 bases from J, leaving 13 bases between. CDR3 length equals 15 residues. The CDR3 loop reads CASSPIWTATYEQYF. As DNA, the CDR3 is TGTGCCAGCTCACCAATCTGGACAGCTACCTACGAGCAGTACTTC. Together with reference TRBV18 and TRBJ2-7, the CDR3 gives the full variable domain: NAGVMQNPRHLVRRRGQEARLRCSPMKGHSHVYWYRQLPEEGLKFMVYLQKENIIDESGMPKERFSAEFPKEGPSILRIQQVVRGDSAAYFCASSPIWTATYEQYFGPGTRLTVT.

This clone came up a few times. The gene calls are TRBV7-2 and TRBJ2-7, with 9 positions matching TRBD1. Trimming cost V 7 bases and J 7 bases; bases outside gene matches: 11. CDR3 length equals 14 residues. CDR1 and CDR2 (germline): SGHTA, FQGNSA. The CDR3 nucleotides read TGTGCCAGCATTCCGACAGGGGGGGCTAGGGAGCAGTACTTC. Translated, it gives CASIPTGGAREQYF.

This clone appeared a few times. This specimen includes other DNA sequences encoding the same CDR3. V is TRBV5-1 and J is TRBJ2-3; D unresolved. The V gene lost 0 bases and the J gene lost 6 bases, with 5 bases spanning the gap. Germline CDR1 SGHRS, CDR2 YFSETQ. This CDR3 region has 12 residues. The CDR3 spells CASSLDSDTQYF. CDR3 DNA: TGCGCCAGCAGCTTGGACAGCGATACGCAGTATTTT.

V and J are TRBV27 and TRBJ1-1; D is unresolved. CDR3 length equals 12 residues. V shed 2 bases and J shed 4 bases, with 5 bases lying between them. CDR1 MNHEY and CDR2 SMNVEV come from the germline V gene (reference sequence). The CDR3 DNA reads TGTGCCAGCAGTTTACGGGGCACTGAAGCTTTCTTT. Translation: CASSLRGTEAFF.

There are a few counts of this clone. The V and J genes are TRBV9 and TRBJ1-1; D gene uncertain. With 5 bases removed from V and 4 bases from J, the gap between germline ends came to 18 bases. CDR1 is SGDLS and CDR2 is YYNGEE in the germline V gene. The length of the CDR3 is 15 residues. The chain's CDR3 is CASRKSTGGITEAFF. The CDR3 DNA is TGTGCCAGCAGGAAAAGTACGGGAGGGATCACTGAAGCTTTCTTT.

The chain combines TRBV20-1 with TRBJ1-2; TRBD1 might be the D (6 bases). V gave up 7 bases and J gave up 3 bases, with 9 bases separating them. From germline, CDR1 is DFQATT and CDR2 SNEGSKA (reference sequence). The CDR3 has 11 residues. CDR3 DNA: TGCAGTGTAGCAGGGGACTATGGCTACACCTTC. This encodes CSVAGDYGYTF.

The chain combines TRBV18 with TRBJ2-4; 7 nucleotides match TRBD2. Germline V gives CDR1 KGHSH, CDR2 LQKENI. This CDR3 comprises 14 residues. Trimming took 3 bases from V and 8 from J; bases not matched to a gene: 7. The CDR3, as DNA: TGTGCCAGCTCACCGCGGGGCCGGGAGGACATTCAGTACTTC. This encodes CASSPRGREDIQYF.